Shown below are 26 T cell receptor beta chains from a single sample sequenced in a study of cytomegalovirus exposure and HLA in healthy donors. The PCR was carried out with 60 Vbeta primers and 13 Jbeta primers. Sequencing was performed with immunoSEQ multiplex PCR; in TCRdb, only in-frame clones are kept and a portion is missing. Here the sample spans some 150,000 clones, around four fifths being singletons. Sequencing used PBMCs. The receptors here all came from a woman aged 50 to 60 in good health and CMV-seronegative.

The V call is TRBV29-1, the J call TRBJ1-1, with a tentative D call TRBD1 (6 bases). V was cut by 6 bases and J by 2 bases, with 19 bases left in between. This CDR3 region has 15 residues. Per the germline V gene, CDR1 is SQVTM and CDR2 is ANQGSEA. In DNA form, the CDR3 reads TGCAGCGTACCACCGGGACAAAATCTTAACACTGAAGCTTTCTTT. Encoded protein: CSVPPGQNLNTEAFF.

The chain carries TRBV30 and TRBJ2-1; possible D gene TRBD1, 6 bases. CDR3 length: 13 residues. The ends were cut back, 7 bases at V and 5 bases at J, with 15 bases in the middle. Germline-derived CDR1 and CDR2 are GTSNPN and SVGIG (reference sequence). CDR3 sequence reads: CAFTGRANNEQFF. As DNA, the CDR3 is TGTGCCTTTACAGGGCGGGCCAACAATGAGCAGTTCTTC.

This chain joins TRBV19 and TRBJ2-7; TRBD2 might be the D (6 bases). V lost 4 bases and J 5 bases, leaving 18 bases between the germline ends. The CDR3 consists of 15 residues. The germline V gene encodes CDR1 LNHDA and CDR2 SQIVND (reference sequence). The CDR3 loop is CASSREGGTWNEQYF. CDR3 nucleotide sequence: TGTGCCAGTAGTAGGGAAGGAGGGACGTGGAACGAGCAGTACTTC.

To note about this clone: The identical CDR3 is also encoded by other nucleotide sequences in the sample. V usage is TRBV4-3 and J usage is TRBJ2-7; the D gene is possibly TRBD1 (6 bases). The CDR3 length is 13 residues. The ends were cut back, 0 bases at V and 4 bases at J, with 7 bases in the middle. CDR1 and CDR2 from the germline V gene are LGHNA and YSLEER. The CDR3 loop is CASSQDRGYEQYF. CDR3 nucleotide sequence: TGCGCCAGCAGCCAAGACAGGGGATACGAGCAGTACTTC.

This chain links TRBV15 with TRBJ2-7; the D gene is possibly TRBD1 (7 bases). V was pared by 5 bases and J by 4 bases, with 18 bases between. Germline V gene sequence: CDR1 LNHNV, CDR2 YYDKDF (reference sequence). The CDR3 consists of 15 residues. The CDR3 sequence is CATSPGGTAKYEQYF. The CDR3, as DNA: TGTGCCACCAGCCCAGGGGGGACAGCGAAGTACGAGCAGTACTTC.

In its sample, this clone was seen once. The rearrangement uses TRBV20-1 and TRBJ1-1; D not resolved. This CDR3 comprises 11 residues. Trimming pared 5 bases from V and 3 bases from J, leaving 7 bases between. CDR1 DFQATT and CDR2 SNEGSKA come from the germline V gene (reference sequence). CDR3 sequence: CSAQAHTEAFF. CDR3 nucleotides: TGCAGTGCTCAGGCACACACTGAAGCTTTCTTT.

The chain uses TRBV5-1 and TRBJ1-4; maybe TRBD1 (6 bases). The CDR3 covers 15 residues. Germline assignment: CDR1 SGHRS and CDR2 YFSETQ. V dropped 4 bases and J dropped 7 bases, with 17 bases sitting between them. The CDR3 region has the DNA TGCGCCAGCAGCGGCCAGGGGCAGGGCGGTGAAAAACTGTTTTTT. Its protein is CASSGQGQGGEKLFF.

This clone was observed a few times. This sequence joins TRBV9 and TRBJ1-2, with TRBD1 matching 9 bases. This CDR3 has 16 amino acids. Losses at the gene ends were 0 bases for V and 8 bases for J; bases not matched to a gene: 11. Germline CDR1 is SGDLS and CDR2 is YYNGEE. CDR3 residues: CASSVGGTGIFGGYTF. Here the CDR3 DNA reads TGTGCCAGCAGCGTAGGTGGGACAGGGATATTTGGGGGCTACACCTTC.

The gene calls are TRBV5-6 and TRBJ1-2, with 7 positions matching TRBD1. The trim removed 4 bases at V and 9 bases at J, leaving 6 bases unmatched. Germline-derived CDR1 and CDR2 are SGHDT and YYEEEE. The CDR3 contains 12 residues. CDR3 in DNA: TGTGCCAGCAGCATAGGGGGCGTATGCTACACCTTC. Protein product: CASSIGGVCYTF. The full variable domain, its missing parts supplied by reference TRBV5-6 and TRBJ1-2, is DAGVTQSPTHLIKTRGQQVTLRCSPKSGHDTVSWYQQALGQGPQFIFQYYEEEERQRGNFPDRFSGHQFPNYSSELNVNALLLGDSALYLCASSIGGVCYTFGSGTRLTVV.

This chain joins TRBV5-4 and TRBJ2-2, with TRBD1 matching over 9 bases. Trimming removed 5 bases from V and 5 bases from J; junction bases left unmatched: 13. This CDR3 has 17 amino acids. CDR1 and CDR2 from the germline V gene are SGHNT and YYREEE (reference sequence). In nucleotides, the CDR3 is TGTGCCAGCAGACGCACCGCCTCGACAGGGGGAACCGGGGAGCTGTTTTTT. Translating it yields CASRRTASTGGTGELFF.

This chain connects TRBV10-1 to TRBJ2-1; D might be TRBD2 (5 bases). The germline gives CDR1 WNHNN, CDR2 SYGVQD (reference sequence). The CDR3 is 15 residues long. V lost 2 bases and J 2 bases, leaving 10 bases between the germline ends. CDR3: CASSEQVGTYNEQFF. DNA of the CDR3: TGCGCCAGCAGTGAGCAGGTCGGGACCTACAATGAGCAGTTCTTC.

This clone was picked up one time. For the CDR3, the DNA is TGTGCCAGCAGTTTTTTCGGCAGGGGGCGCCCCCAGCATTTT. The encoded protein is CASSFFGRGRPQHF. The chain uses TRBV28 and TRBJ1-5, with TRBD1 matching over 8 bases. V lost 3 bases to trimming and J lost 10 bases; unmatched junction nucleotides: 8. The CDR3 consists of 14 residues. CDR1 is MDHEN, CDR2 SYDVKM, per germline.

The gene calls are TRBV7-9 and TRBJ2-5, with 7 bases aligning to TRBD2. V lost 4 bases and J lost 2; bases outside the gene matches: 10. CDR3 length: 16 amino acids. Germline CDR1 SEHNR, CDR2 FQNEAQ (reference sequence). The CDR3 DNA is TGTGCCAGCAGCTCTCTTTGGGGGGGTAAGCAAGAGACCCAGTACTTC. This codes for CASSSLWGGKQETQYF.

The chain carries TRBV6-6 and TRBJ2-4, with 7 nucleotides matching TRBD1. After removal of 4 bases from V and 8 bases from J, the junction contained 8 bases not matched to a gene. CDR1 is MNHNY and CDR2 is SVGAGI in the germline V gene (reference sequence). CDR3 length: 14 amino acids. This CDR3 is CASSFPGQIDIQYF. The CDR3 DNA reads as TGTGCCAGCAGTTTTCCGGGACAGATCGACATTCAGTACTTC.

A single count supports this clone. V and J are TRBV30 and TRBJ1-3; perhaps TRBD1 as D (6 bases). The CDR3 runs 16 residues. Trimming pared 0 bases from V and 8 bases from J, leaving 20 bases between. Germline values: CDR1 GTSNPN, CDR2 SVGIG (reference sequence). The CDR3 DNA is TGTGCCTGGAGTGTTCTCAGGGGCGCGGGTGTCTACACCATATATTTT. Translated, it gives CAWSVLRGAGVYTIYF.

V gene TRBV7-9 combines with J gene TRBJ2-7, with a tentative D call TRBD2 (6 bases). With 4 bases removed from V and 0 bases from J, the gap between germline ends came to 16 bases. Germline V gene sequence: CDR1 SEHNR, CDR2 FQNEAQ (reference sequence). This CDR3 spans 16 amino acids. The CDR3 spells CASSYSVTAGSYEQYF. The CDR3 DNA reads TGTGCCAGCAGCTACTCCGTGACAGCGGGCTCCTACGAGCAGTACTTC.

The chain is built from TRBV5-4 and TRBJ2-1; 15 bases agree with TRBD2. The J segment lost 6 bases and the V segment lost 2 bases, leaving 3 bases of the junction unmatched. The CDR3 is 16 residues long. The V gene's germline CDR1 is SGHNT and CDR2 YYREEE (reference sequence). CDR3 region: CASSFGLAGGINEQFF. The DNA of the CDR3 is TGTGCCAGCAGCTTCGGACTAGCGGGAGGGATCAATGAGCAGTTCTTC.

V usage is TRBV27 and J usage is TRBJ2-7, with TRBD1 identical over 8 bases. The V segment lost 3 bases and the J segment 1 base; nucleotides outside the gene matches: 2. The CDR3 length is 14 residues. The germline V gene has CDR1 MNHEY and CDR2 SMNVEV (reference sequence). This CDR3 reads CASSFRDRSYEQYF. The CDR3 coding sequence is TGTGCCAGCAGTTTCCGGGACAGGTCCTACGAGCAGTACTTC.

V usage is TRBV4-2 and J usage is TRBJ2-2, with TRBD2 as a possible D gene (6 bases). V was cut by 0 bases and J by 4 bases, with 9 bases left in between. CDR3 length equals 15 residues. CDR1 LGHNA and CDR2 YNFKEQ come from the germline V gene. In nucleotides, the CDR3 is TGTGCCAGCAGCCAAGATCTAGCGCTCACCGGGGAGCTGTTTTTT. Protein: CASSQDLALTGELFF.

This chain joins TRBV9 and TRBJ2-3, with TRBD2 matching 10 bases. This CDR3 spans 14 amino acids. Germline CDR1 and CDR2: SGDLS and YYNGEE. V was clipped by 3 bases and J by 5 bases; unmatched bases: 3. CDR3 in amino acids: CASSASGRKDTQYF. The CDR3 DNA sequence: TGTGCCAGCAGCGCTAGCGGGAGAAAAGATACGCAGTATTTT.

The chain joins TRBV21-1 to TRBJ1-2; the table's D call of TRBD1 was not tested on the DNA. TRBV21-1 is assigned pseudogene status. There are 15 residues in the CDR3. In DNA form, the CDR3 reads TGTGCCAGCAGCACCCGGACAGGGTCTAACTATGGCTACACCTTC. This codes for CASSTRTGSNYGYTF.

This clone was recorded only once. This chain connects TRBV7-2 to TRBJ1-3; maybe TRBD1 (6 bases). Trimming removed 6 bases at V and 0 bases at J, with 18 bases between. This CDR3 is 17 amino acids long. Germline V gene lookup returns CDR1 SGHTA and CDR2 FQGNSA. DNA of the CDR3: TGTGCCAGCAGAAGTACCTGGGGGGGGCTCTCTGGAAACACCATATATTTT. Translated, it gives CASRSTWGGLSGNTIYF.

This clone was observed a handful of times. The chain combines TRBV7-8 with TRBJ2-1, with 11 bases that match TRBD2. The CDR3 contains 16 residues. Per germline, CDR1 SGHVS and CDR2 FQNEAQ. V was pared by 3 bases and J by 7 bases, with 8 bases of the junction left unmatched. CDR3 region: CASSFPGTSGTNEQFF. DNA for the CDR3: TGTGCCAGCAGCTTCCCCGGGACTAGCGGAACAAATGAGCAGTTCTTC.

This chain uses TRBV15 with TRBJ2-1, with TRBD2 matching over 10 bases. Germline V gene data show CDR1 as LNHNV and CDR2 as YYDKDF (reference sequence). Losses at the gene ends were 5 bases for V and 9 bases for J; bases not matched to a gene: 10. This CDR3 is built from 15 residues. CDR3 nucleotide sequence: TGTGCCACCAGCCCTCGGGGACTAGCGTTTGCTGAGCAGTTCTTC. It yields the protein CATSPRGLAFAEQFF.

The chain links TRBV19 to TRBJ1-4; D unresolved. The V gene's germline CDR1 is LNHDA and CDR2 SQIVND (reference sequence). With 4 bases removed from V and 5 bases from J, the gap between germline ends came to 20 bases. This CDR3 contains 17 residues. The CDR3 here is CASSTSLVAGWNEKLFF. The CDR3 DNA is TGTGCCAGTAGTACCTCCCTGGTGGCAGGTTGGAATGAAAAACTGTTTTTT.

The V gene is TRBV5-3, the J gene TRBJ1-5; no clear D gene. TRBV5-3 is assigned to the ORF class and has an uncertain function. The CDR3 is 12 residues long. V dropped 0 bases and J dropped 9 bases, with 7 bases sitting between them. The CDR3 sequence is CARSLVRWPQHF. Here the CDR3 DNA reads TGTGCCAGAAGCTTGGTACGGTGGCCCCAGCATTTT.